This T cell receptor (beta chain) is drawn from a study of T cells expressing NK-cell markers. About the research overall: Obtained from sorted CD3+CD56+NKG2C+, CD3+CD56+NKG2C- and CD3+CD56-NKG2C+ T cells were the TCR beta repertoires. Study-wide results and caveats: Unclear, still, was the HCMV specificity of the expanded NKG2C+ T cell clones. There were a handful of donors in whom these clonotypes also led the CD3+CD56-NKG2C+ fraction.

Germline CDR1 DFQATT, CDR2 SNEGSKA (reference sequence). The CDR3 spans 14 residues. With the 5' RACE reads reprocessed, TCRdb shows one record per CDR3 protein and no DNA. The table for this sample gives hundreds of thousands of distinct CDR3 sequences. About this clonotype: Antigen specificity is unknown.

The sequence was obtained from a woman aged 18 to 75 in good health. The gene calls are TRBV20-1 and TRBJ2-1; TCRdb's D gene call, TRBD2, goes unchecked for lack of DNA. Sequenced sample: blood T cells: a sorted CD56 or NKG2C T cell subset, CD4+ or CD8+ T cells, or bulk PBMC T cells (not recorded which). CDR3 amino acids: CSGDLGRGYNEQFF.